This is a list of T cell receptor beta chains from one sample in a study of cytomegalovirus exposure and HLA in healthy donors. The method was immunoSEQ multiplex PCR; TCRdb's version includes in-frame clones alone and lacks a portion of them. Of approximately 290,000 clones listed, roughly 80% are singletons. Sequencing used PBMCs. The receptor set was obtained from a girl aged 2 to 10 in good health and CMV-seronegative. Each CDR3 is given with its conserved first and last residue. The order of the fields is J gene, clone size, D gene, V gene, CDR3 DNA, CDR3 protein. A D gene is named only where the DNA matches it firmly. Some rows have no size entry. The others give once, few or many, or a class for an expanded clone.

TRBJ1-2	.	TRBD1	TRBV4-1	TGCGCCAGCAGCCAAGTGGGACAGTGGTTCTATGGCTACACCTTC	CASSQVGQWFYGYTF
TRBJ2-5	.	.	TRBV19	TGTGCCAGTAGTTTAAACGGGGGACAAGAGACCCAGTACTTC	CASSLNGGQETQYF
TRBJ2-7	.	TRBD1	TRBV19	TGTGCCAGTAGTTGGGCCGGACAGGGGGTAATCTCCTACGAGCAGTACTTC	CASSWAGQGVISYEQYF
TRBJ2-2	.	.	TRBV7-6	TGTGCCAGCAGGACGGGACACCCAAAAAGCACCGGGGAGCTGTTTTTT	CASRTGHPKSTGELFF
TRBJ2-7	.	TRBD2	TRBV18	TGTGCCAGCTCCCCGGGGACGGGGGACGGCGGGAGTCCCTACGAGCAGTACTTC	CASSPGTGDGGSPYEQYF
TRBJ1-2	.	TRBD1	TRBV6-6	TGTGCCAGCAGTGACAGGGCTGGTGGCTACACCTTC	CASSDRAGGYTF
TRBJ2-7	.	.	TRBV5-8	TGTGCCAGCAGCTGGGTAAGCGGGCTCTCCTACGAGCAGTACTTC	CASSWVSGLSYEQYF
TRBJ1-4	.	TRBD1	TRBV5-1	TGCGCCAGCGGCGGCGGACAGGGGAAGGAAAAACTGTTTTTT	CASGGGQGKEKLFF
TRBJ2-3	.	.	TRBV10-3	TGTGCCATCAGTGAGTCGATGGGGCGGGGCCGCACAGATACGCAGTATTTT	CAISESMGRGRTDTQYF
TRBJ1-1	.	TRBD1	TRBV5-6	TGTGCCAGCAGGGGCAGGGGGCGAACTGAAGCTTTCTTT	CASRGRGRTEAFF
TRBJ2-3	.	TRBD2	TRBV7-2	TGTGCCAGCAGCAAAAGGGGACCGGGACTAGCGGGCCTCTACGCGCAGTATTTT	CASSKRGPGLAGLYAQYF
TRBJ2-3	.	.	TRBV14	TGTGCCAGCAGCCAAGATCGGGGATTTTCAGATACGCAGTATTTT	CASSQDRGFSDTQYF
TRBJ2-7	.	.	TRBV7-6	TGTGCCAGCAGCTTAGGATACGGGATTGACGAGCAGTACTTC	CASSLGYGIDEQYF
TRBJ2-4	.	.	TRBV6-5	TGTGCCAGCAGTTACTCCGCTAGAACGGGGAAAAACATTCAGTACTTC	CASSYSARTGKNIQYF
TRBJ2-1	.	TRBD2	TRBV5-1	TGCGCCAGCAGCACCGGGACTAGCGGTTTCAATGAGCAGTTCTTC	CASSTGTSGFNEQFF
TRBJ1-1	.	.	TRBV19	TGTGCCAGTAAGACTCCGATGAACACTGAAGCTTTCTTT	CASKTPMNTEAFF
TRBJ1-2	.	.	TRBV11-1	TGTGCCAGCAGCTCCCAGGGGCGGGGCTACACCTTC	CASSSQGRGYTF
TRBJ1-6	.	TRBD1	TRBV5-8	TGTGCCAGCAGCTTACAGGGGTCCCTTTCACCCCTCCACTTT	CASSLQGSLSPLHF
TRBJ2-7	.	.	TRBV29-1	TGCAGCGTTGAAGGCCGAGGTCCGAACTACGAGCAGTACTTC	CSVEGRGPNYEQYF
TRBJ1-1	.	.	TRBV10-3	TGTGCCATCAGAGACCCCGACGGGGGAAGGAACACTGAAGCTTTCTTT	CAIRDPDGGRNTEAFF
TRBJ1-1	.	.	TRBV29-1	TGCAGCGTTGAAGATCTGGGATTTGCGGGACTGAAAAGGCGGGAAGCTTTCTTT	CSVEDLGFAGLKRREAFF
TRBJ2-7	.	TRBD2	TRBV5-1	TGCGCCAGCAGCTTCTTGCCTAGCGGGTATTACGAGCAGTACTTC	CASSFLPSGYYEQYF
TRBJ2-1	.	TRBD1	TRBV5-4	TGTGCCAGCAGCTTGGGACAGGGCAATGAGCAGTTCTTC	CASSLGQGNEQFF
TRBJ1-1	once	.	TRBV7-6	TGTGCCAGCAGCCCCATGGGGTGGAGGGACGTAAGCACTGAAGCTTTCTTT	CASSPMGWRDVSTEAFF
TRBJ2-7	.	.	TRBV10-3	TGTGCCATCAGTGTTAATGGAGGCTCCTACGAGCAGTACTTC	CAISVNGGSYEQYF
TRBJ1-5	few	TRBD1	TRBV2	TGTGCCAGCAGTGAACCCGTGACAGGGTGTTGGCCCCAGCATTTT	CASSEPVTGCWPQHF
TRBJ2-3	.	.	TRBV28	TGTGCCAGCAGCCGGGACTTTCTGGATACGCAGTATTTT	CASSRDFLDTQYF
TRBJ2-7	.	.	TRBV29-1	TGCAGCGTTATTGTCGACGGGGAGGACAAAAGGTACGAGCAGTACTTC	CSVIVDGEDKRYEQYF
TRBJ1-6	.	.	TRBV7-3	TGTGCCAGCAGCTTGGTTCGGGATTCACCCCTCCACTTT	CASSLVRDSPLHF
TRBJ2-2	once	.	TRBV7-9	TGTGCCAGCAGCTTAACCGGGGGCACCGGGGAGCTGTTTTTT	CASSLTGGTGELFF
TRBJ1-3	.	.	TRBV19	TGTGCCAGTAACGAGGGGGAGATCCGAAACACCATATATTTT	CASNEGEIRNTIYF
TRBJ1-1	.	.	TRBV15	TGTGCCACCAGCAGAGGTGACTTTTCCCCTGAAGCTTTCTTT	CATSRGDFSPEAFF
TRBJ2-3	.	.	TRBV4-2	TGTGCCAGCAGCCAAGGGTATGAGGATACGCAGTATTTT	CASSQGYEDTQYF
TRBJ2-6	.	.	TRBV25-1	TGTGCCAGCACGTCTGGGGCCAACGTCCTGACTTTC	CASTSGANVLTF
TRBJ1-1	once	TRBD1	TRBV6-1	TGTGCCAGCAGTGATTCGACAGGGGCGATGAACACTGAAGCTTTCTTT	CASSDSTGAMNTEAFF
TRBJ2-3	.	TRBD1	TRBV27	TGTGCCAGCAGCCTCGGGGCAGGGGGCGGATATACGCAGTATTTT	CASSLGAGGGYTQYF
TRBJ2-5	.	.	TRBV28	TGTGCCAGCAGTACATTGGGACTGCAAGAGACCCAGTACTTC	CASSTLGLQETQYF
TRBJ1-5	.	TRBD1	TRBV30	TGTGCCTGGGCCGGACAGGGGACTCAGCCCCAGCATTTT	CAWAGQGTQPQHF
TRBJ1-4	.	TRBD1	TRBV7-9	TGTGCCAGCAGCCCCCACGGACAGGGTAATGAAAAACTGTTTTTT	CASSPHGQGNEKLFF
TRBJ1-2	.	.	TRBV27	TGTGCCAGCAGTGCCCTGGGAGGGGTCCATGGCTACACCTTC	CASSALGGVHGYTF
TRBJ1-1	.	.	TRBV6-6	TGTGCCAGCAGGGAGCGTCGGATGAACACTGAAGCTTTCTTT	CASRERRMNTEAFF
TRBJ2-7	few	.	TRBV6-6	TGTGCCAGCAGTTATTCCCGCGGGACGATTTCCTACGAGCAGTACTTC	CASSYSRGTISYEQYF
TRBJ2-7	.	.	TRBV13	TGTGCCAGCACCAAGGCGGCAGTTCCCTACGAGCAGTACTTC	CASTKAAVPYEQYF
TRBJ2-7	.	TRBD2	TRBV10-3	TGTGCCATCAGTACGAGCGGGAGGGCCCACGAGCAGTACTTC	CAISTSGRAHEQYF
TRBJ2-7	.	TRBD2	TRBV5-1	TGCGCCAGCAGCCCCCGGCGTGGGGACCTTGGCGGTAGCGGGCCTCTACGAGGGCAGTACTTC	CASSPRRGDLGGSGPLRGQYF
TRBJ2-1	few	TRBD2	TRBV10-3	TGTGCCATCTGGGAGGGCAATGAGCAGTTCTTC	CAIWEGNEQFF
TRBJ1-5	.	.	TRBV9	TGTGCCAGCAGTCTAGACAGTCATAGCAATCAGCCCCAGCATTTT	CASSLDSHSNQPQHF
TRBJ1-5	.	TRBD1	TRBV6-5	TGTGCCAGCAGACCTTCAGGGGGCGCCGATCAGCCCCAGCATTTT	CASRPSGGADQPQHF
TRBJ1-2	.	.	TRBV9	TGTGCCAGCAGCGTATGGGGCAGGACCGGCTATGGCTACACCTTC	CASSVWGRTGYGYTF
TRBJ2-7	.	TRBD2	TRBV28	TGTGCCAGCACTCGCCCCCGTTGGGGGGGCTACGAGCAGTACTTC	CASTRPRWGGYEQYF
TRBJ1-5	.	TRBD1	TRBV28	TGTGCCAGCAGTTTATTCCTAACCGGGACAGGGATTTGGGGGTCCATTCAGCCCCAGCATTTT	CASSLFLTGTGIWGSIQPQHF
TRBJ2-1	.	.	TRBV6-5	TGTGCCAGCAGTTACGACAGCAGCTCCTACAATGAGCAGTTCTTC	CASSYDSSSYNEQFF
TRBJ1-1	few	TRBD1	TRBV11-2	TGTGCCAGCAGCCGGCTCTCGGGACAGTTAAACACTGAAGCTTTCTTT	CASSRLSGQLNTEAFF
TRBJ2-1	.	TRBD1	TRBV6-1	TGTGCCAGCAGTATCGACAGGGGACCCTACAATGAGCAGTTCTTC	CASSIDRGPYNEQFF